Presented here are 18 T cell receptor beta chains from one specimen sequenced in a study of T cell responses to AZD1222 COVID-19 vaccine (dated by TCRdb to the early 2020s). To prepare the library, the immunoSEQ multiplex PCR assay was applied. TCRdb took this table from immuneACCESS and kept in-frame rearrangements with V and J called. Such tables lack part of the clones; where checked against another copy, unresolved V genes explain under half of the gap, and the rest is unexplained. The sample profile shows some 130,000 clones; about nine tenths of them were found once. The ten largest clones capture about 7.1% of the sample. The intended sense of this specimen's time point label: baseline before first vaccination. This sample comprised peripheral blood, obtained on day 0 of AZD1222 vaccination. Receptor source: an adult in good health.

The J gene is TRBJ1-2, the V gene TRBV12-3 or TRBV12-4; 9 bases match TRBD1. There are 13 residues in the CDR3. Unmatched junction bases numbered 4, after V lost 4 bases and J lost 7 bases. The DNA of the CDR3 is TGTGCCAGCAGTTACCGGGACAGGGCTGGCTACACCTTC. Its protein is CASSYRDRAGYTF.

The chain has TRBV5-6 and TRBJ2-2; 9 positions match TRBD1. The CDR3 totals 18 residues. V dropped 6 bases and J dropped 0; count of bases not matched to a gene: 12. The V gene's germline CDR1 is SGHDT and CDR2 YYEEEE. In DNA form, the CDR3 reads TGTGCCAGCACCAAAGAGCCCGGACAGGGGTCGAACACCGGGGAGCTGTTTTTT. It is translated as CASTKEPGQGSNTGELFF.

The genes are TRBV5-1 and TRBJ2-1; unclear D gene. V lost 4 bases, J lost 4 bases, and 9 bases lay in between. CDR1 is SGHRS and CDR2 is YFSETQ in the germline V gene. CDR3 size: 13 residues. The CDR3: CASSRPPYNEQFF. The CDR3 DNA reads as TGCGCCAGCAGCCGCCCACCGTACAATGAGCAGTTCTTC.

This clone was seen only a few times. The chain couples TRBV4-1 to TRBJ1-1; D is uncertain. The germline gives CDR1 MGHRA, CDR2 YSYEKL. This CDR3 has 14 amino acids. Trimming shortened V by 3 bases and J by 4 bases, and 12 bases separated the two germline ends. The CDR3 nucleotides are TGCGCCAGCAGCCAGACGAATTTAGGCACTGAAGCTTTCTTT. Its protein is CASSQTNLGTEAFF.

The chain's CDR3 is CASSLDHIAGVPSYNEQFF. CDR3 DNA: TGTGCCAGCAGCTTAGATCACATAGCCGGGGTGCCCTCCTACAATGAGCAGTTCTTC. This sequence joins TRBV11-3 and TRBJ2-1; D is possibly TRBD2 (5 bases). V was pared by 0 bases and J by 0 bases, with 18 bases between. The CDR3 is 19 residues long. Germline CDR1 is SGHNT and CDR2 is YENEEA. Variable domain in full (rest from reference TRBV11-3 and TRBJ2-1): EAGVVQSPRYKIIEKKQPVAFWCNPISGHNTLYWYLQNLGQGPELLIRYENEEAVDDSQLPKDRFSAERLKGVDSTLKIQPAELGDSAVYLCASSLDHIAGVPSYNEQFFGPGTRLTVL.

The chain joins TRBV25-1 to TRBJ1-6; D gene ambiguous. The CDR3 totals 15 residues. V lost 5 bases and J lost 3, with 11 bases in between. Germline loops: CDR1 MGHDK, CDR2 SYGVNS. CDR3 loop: CASSFLGDYNSPLHF. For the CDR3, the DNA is TGTGCCAGCAGTTTCCTGGGTGACTATAATTCACCCCTCCACTTT.

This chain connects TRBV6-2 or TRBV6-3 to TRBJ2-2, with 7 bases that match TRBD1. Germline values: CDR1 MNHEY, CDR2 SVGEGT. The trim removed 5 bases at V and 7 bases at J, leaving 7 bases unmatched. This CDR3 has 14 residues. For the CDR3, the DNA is TGTGCCAGCAGTACGACAGGGAATGGCGGGGAGCTGTTTTTT. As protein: CASSTTGNGGELFF.

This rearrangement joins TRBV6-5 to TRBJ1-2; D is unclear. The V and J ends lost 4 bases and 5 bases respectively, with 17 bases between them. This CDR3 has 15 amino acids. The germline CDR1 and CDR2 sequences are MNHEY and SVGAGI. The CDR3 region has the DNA TGTGCCAGCAGTTTCATCCTGGACCTTTCGTATGGCTACACCTTC. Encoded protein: CASSFILDLSYGYTF.

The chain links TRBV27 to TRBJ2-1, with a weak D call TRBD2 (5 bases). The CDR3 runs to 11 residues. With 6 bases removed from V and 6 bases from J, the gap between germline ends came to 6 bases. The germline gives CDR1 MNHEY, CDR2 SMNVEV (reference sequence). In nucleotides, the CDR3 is TGTGCCAGCAGGGCGGGCAATGAGCAGTTCTTC. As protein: CASRAGNEQFF.

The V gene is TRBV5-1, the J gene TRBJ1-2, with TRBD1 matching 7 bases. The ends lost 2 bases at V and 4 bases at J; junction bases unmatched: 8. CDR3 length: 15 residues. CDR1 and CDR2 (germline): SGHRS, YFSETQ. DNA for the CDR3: TGCGCCAGCAGCTTAGACAGGGTTTTGAGCTATGGCTACACCTTC. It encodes CASSLDRVLSYGYTF.

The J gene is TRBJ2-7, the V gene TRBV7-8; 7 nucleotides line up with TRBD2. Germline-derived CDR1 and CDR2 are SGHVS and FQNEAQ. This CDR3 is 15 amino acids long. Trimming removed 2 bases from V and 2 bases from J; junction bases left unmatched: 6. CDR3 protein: CASSLSGGGTYEQYF. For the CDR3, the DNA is TGTGCCAGCAGCTTATCTGGCGGGGGAACCTACGAGCAGTACTTC.

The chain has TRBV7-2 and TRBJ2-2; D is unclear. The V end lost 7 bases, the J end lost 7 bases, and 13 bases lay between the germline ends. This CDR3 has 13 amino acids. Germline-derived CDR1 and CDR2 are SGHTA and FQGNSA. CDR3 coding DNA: TGTGCCAGCAACAACCTCGCCGGCGGGGAGCTGTTTTTT. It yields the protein CASNNLAGGELFF.

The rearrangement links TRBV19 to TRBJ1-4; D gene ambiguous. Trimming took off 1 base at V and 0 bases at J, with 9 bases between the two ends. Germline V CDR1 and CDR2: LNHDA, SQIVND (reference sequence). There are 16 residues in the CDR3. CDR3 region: CASSIGSLATNEKLFF. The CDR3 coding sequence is TGTGCCAGTAGTATAGGCAGCCTTGCAACTAATGAAAAACTGTTTTTT.

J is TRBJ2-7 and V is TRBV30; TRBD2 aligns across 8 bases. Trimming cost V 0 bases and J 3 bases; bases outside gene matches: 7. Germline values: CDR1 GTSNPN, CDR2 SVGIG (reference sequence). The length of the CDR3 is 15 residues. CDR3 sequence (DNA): TGTGCCTGGAGTGTTTTTTCGGGAGGGGGCTACGAGCAGTACTTC. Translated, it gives CAWSVFSGGGYEQYF.

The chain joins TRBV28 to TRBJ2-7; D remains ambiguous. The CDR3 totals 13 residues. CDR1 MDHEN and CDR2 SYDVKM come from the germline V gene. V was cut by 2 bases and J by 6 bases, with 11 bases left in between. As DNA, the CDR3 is TGTGCCAGCAGTTTACCGCAAGCAGTCGAGCAGTACTTC. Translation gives CASSLPQAVEQYF.

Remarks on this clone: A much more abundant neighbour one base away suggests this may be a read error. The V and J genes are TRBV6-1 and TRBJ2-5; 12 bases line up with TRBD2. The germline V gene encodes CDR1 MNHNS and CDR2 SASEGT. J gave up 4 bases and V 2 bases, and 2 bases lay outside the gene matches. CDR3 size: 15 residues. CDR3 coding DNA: TGTGCCAGCAGTGAACTAGCGGGGGGGCCAGAGACCCAGTACTTC. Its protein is CASSELAGGPETQYF.

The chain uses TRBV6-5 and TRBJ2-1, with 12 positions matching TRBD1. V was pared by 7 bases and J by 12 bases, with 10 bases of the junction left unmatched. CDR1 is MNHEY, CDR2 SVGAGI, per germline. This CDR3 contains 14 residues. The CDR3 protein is CASTRDRGHLVQFF. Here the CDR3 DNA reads TGTGCCAGCACTCGGGACAGGGGGCATTTGGTGCAGTTCTTC.

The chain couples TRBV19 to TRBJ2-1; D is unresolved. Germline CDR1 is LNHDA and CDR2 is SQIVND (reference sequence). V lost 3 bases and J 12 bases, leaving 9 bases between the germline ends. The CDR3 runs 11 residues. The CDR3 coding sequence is TGTGCCAGTAGTATTAGTGTGCGGCAGTTCTTC. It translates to CASSISVRQFF.